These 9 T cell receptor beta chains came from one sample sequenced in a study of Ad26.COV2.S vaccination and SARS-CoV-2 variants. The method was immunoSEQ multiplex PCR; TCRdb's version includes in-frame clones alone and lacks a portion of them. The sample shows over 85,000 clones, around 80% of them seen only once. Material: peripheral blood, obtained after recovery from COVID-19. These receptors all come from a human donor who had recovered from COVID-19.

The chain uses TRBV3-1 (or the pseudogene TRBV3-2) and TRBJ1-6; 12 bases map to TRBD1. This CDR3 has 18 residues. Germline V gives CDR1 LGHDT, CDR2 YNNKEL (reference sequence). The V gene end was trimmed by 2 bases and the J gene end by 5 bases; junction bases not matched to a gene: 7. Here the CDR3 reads CASSQSGTGGFNNSPLHF. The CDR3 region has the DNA TGTGCCAGCAGCCAATCCGGGACAGGGGGCTTCAATAATTCACCCCTCCACTTT.

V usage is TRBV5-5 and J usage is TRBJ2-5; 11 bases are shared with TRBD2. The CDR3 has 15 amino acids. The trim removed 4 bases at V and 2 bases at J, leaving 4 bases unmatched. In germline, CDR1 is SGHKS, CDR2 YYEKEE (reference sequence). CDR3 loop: CASSQTSGVQETQYF. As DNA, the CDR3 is TGTGCCAGCAGCCAGACTAGCGGGGTACAAGAGACCCAGTACTTC.

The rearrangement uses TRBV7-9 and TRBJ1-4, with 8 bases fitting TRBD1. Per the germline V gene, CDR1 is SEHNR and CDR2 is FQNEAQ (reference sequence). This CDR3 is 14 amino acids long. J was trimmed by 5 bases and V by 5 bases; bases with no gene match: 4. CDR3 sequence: CASSEGQANEKLFF. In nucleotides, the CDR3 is TGTGCCAGCAGCGAGGGACAGGCGAATGAAAAACTGTTTTTT.

The CDR3 reads CASGAGGGIVQPQHF. Written as DNA, the CDR3 is TGTGCCAGCGGGGCAGGGGGCGGAATAGTCCAGCCCCAGCATTTT. The chain uses TRBV6-5 and TRBJ1-5; TRBD1 agrees at 8 bases. After removal of 8 bases from V and 7 bases from J, the junction contained 13 bases not matched to a gene. This CDR3 has 15 amino acids. The germline CDR1 and CDR2 sequences are MNHEY and SVGAGI.

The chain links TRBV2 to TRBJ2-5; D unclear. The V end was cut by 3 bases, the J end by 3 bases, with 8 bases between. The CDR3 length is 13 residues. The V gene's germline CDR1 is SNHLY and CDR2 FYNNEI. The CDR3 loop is CASSDPSKETQYF. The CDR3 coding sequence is TGTGCCAGCAGTGATCCCAGTAAAGAGACCCAGTACTTC.

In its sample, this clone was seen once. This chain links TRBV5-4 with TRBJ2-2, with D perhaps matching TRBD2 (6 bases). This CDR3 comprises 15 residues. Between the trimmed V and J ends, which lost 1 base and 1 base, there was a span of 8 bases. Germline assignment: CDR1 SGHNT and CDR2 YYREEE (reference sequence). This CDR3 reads CASSLHGGNTGELFF. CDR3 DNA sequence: TGTGCCAGCAGCTTGCACGGGGGGAACACCGGGGAGCTGTTTTTT.

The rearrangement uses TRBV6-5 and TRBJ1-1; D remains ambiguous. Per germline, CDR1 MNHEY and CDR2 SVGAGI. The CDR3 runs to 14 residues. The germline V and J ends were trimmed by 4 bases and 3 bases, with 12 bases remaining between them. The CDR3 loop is CASSFEGPDTEAFF. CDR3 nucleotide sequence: TGTGCCAGCAGTTTTGAAGGTCCTGACACTGAAGCTTTCTTT.

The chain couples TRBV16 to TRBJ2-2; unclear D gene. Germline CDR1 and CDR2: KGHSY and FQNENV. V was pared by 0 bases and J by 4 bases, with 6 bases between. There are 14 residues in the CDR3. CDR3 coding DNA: TGTGCCAGCAGCCAATCCGGTCTCACCGGGGAGCTGTTTTTT. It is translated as CASSQSGLTGELFF. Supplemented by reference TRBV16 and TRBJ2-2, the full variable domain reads GEEVAQTPKHLVRGEGQKAKLYCAPIKGHSYVFWYQQVLKNEFKFLISFQNENVFDETGMPKERFSAKCLPNSPCSLEIQATKLEDSAVYFCASSQSGLTGELFFGEGSRLTVL.

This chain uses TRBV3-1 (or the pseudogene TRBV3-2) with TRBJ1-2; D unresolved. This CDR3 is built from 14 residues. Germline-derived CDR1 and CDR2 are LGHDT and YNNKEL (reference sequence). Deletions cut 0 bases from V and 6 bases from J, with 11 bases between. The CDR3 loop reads CASSQETRVHGYTF. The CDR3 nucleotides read TGTGCCAGCAGCCAAGAGACCCGCGTCCATGGCTACACCTTC.